The rows below give T cell receptor beta chains drawn from one sample of a study of radiation and T cells in renal cell carcinoma. This table comes from immunoSEQ multiplex PCR, and its TCRdb copy is limited to in-frame clones, with some not included. The sample yields approximately 100,000 clones, around nine tenths seen once. The starting material was blood, obtained from a patient whose treatment included radiotherapy and nephrectomy. The receptors here all came from a man aged 45 to 65 with renal cell carcinoma. Each CDR3 is given with its conserved first and last residue. Fields, in order: V gene, clone size, J gene, CDR3 protein. Rows may omit the clone size; those that give it use once, few, many or a size class.

TRBV6-5	-	TRBJ2-7	CASSGTGARGQYF
TRBV27	-	TRBJ1-4	CASSSRGHSSSTNEKLFF
TRBV28	-	TRBJ1-2	CASNDIGVDGYTF
TRBV25-1	-	TRBJ2-5	CASRTGGKETQYF
TRBV2	once	TRBJ2-7	CASSEVREQYF
TRBV7-2	-	TRBJ2-3	CASSFRGADTQYF
TRBV27	-	TRBJ1-4	CASSLHRAGEKLFF
TRBV2	-	TRBJ2-7	CASGRDFTYEQYF
TRBV9	-	TRBJ2-1	CASSPRTSYNEQFF
TRBV4-2	-	TRBJ2-7	CASSQRPTGTYEQYF
TRBV28	-	TRBJ2-1	CASRAGGAYNEQFF
TRBV5-6	-	TRBJ2-3	CASSFKVGTDTQYF
TRBV5-1	once	TRBJ2-1	CASSLVAGDNEQFF
TRBV7-3	-	TRBJ1-1	CASSAVENTEAFF
TRBV7-2	-	TRBJ2-1	CASSRQVASGRDEQFF
TRBV5-1	-	TRBJ1-1	CASRLTGTGDTEAFF
TRBV28	-	TRBJ2-1	CASSQGTANEQFF
TRBV6-5	once	TRBJ1-4	CASRKTGRNEKLFF
TRBV4-3	-	TRBJ2-2	CASSHAPQLNTGELFF
TRBV10-3	few	TRBJ1-1	CAIGKAGVNTEAFF
TRBV6-1	-	TRBJ1-2	CASSEKTRYGYTF
TRBV5-4	-	TRBJ2-5	CASSFGLAEETQYF
TRBV30	few	TRBJ2-2	CAWSKVQAGELFF
TRBV6-1	-	TRBJ2-7	CASRSTGFLLEQYF
TRBV5-5	-	TRBJ1-4	CASSLAGTGGEKLFF
TRBV7-3	-	TRBJ2-3	CASSPWTGTDTQYF
TRBV5-1	once	TRBJ2-2	CASSLSGNTGELFF